The clone carrying this T cell receptor (beta chain) was detected a few times. The sample contains more than one DNA sequence encoding this CDR3. The sample comes from a study of blood T cell repertoires in COVID-19. Study in general: Sources were T cells, B-cell-depleted T cells, or PBMCs; the material itself was cDNA or gDNA.

Germline CDR1 DFQATT, CDR2 SNEGSKA (reference sequence). Trimming cost V 2 bases and J 1 base, with 2 bases left between them. This CDR3 has 11 amino acids. Per the original data handling: The authors estimated nucleated cell counts from reference gene primer amplification. The table came from immunoSEQ multiplex PCR; TCRdb's copy has only in-frame clones and leaves some out. V, J and clone size were drawn from that table, and D and trimming were deduced from the DNA. This sample has 500,000 to 600,000 clones, with 70% to 90% found just once. V is TRBV20-1 and J is TRBJ1-1; the D is unclear. Sequences were obtained from peripheral blood. The TCR originated in a woman in her 50s with COVID-19, enrolled during active disease. The CDR3 loop is CSARQNTEAFF. The CDR3 nucleotides are TGCAGTGCTAGACAGAACACTGAAGCTTTCTTT.